What follows are 10 T cell receptor beta chains derived from one specimen sequenced in a study of cytomegalovirus exposure and HLA in healthy donors (TCRdb year 2017). To prepare the library, the immunoSEQ multiplex PCR assay was applied. For the multiplex PCR, a mixture combining 60 forward primers for TCR Vbeta segments and 13 reverse primers for TCR Jbeta segments was used. As stored in TCRdb, this immuneACCESS dataset retains in-frame rearrangements with V and J assigned. A fraction of the clones does not appear; measured against another copy, unresolved V genes explain less than half of the discrepancy, and the remainder lacks a known reason. Across this sample there are about 70,000 clones, with approximately 78% seen only once. The ten biggest clones cover less than 3.5% of the sample. The material sequenced was PBMCs. The receptors here all came from a girl aged 5 to 17 in good health and CMV-seropositive.

The chain carries TRBV14 and TRBJ1-5; 7 bases agree with TRBD1. This CDR3 spans 13 amino acids. The germline V gene has CDR1 SGHDN and CDR2 FVKESK. Losses at the gene ends were 10 bases for V and 7 bases for J; bases not matched to a gene: 10. CDR3 sequence: CANLTGTEQPQHF. DNA of the CDR3: TGTGCCAACCTGACAGGGACGGAACAGCCCCAGCATTTT.

The rearrangement links TRBV5-1 to TRBJ1-1; D not certain. Germline CDR1 is SGHRS and CDR2 is YFSETQ. Trimming shortened V by 5 bases and J by 1 base, and 6 bases separated the two germline ends. This CDR3 region has 12 residues. The CDR3 spells CASSRGNTEAFF. The DNA for the CDR3 is TGCGCCAGCAGTCGGGGGAACACTGAAGCTTTCTTT.

The V call is TRBV11-3, the J call TRBJ2-3; 11 positions agree with TRBD2. Germline assignment: CDR1 SGHNT and CDR2 YENEEA. V was pared by 5 bases and J by 7 bases, with 14 bases of the junction left unmatched. This CDR3 is 17 amino acids long. The CDR3 nucleotides are TGTGCCAGCAGCCCGCGCCCGGGACTAGCGGCAGGGAATACGCAGTATTTT. Its protein is CASSPRPGLAAGNTQYF. Using reference TRBV11-3 and TRBJ2-3 for the parts outside the CDR3, the full variable domain is EAGVVQSPRYKIIEKKQPVAFWCNPISGHNTLYWYLQNLGQGPELLIRYENEEAVDDSQLPKDRFSAERLKGVDSTLKIQPAELGDSAVYLCASSPRPGLAAGNTQYFGPGTRLTVL.

The chain recombines TRBV30 with TRBJ2-7, with 9 positions matching TRBD1. Germline V CDR1 and CDR2: GTSNPN, SVGIG (reference sequence). V dropped 3 bases and J dropped 6; count of bases not matched to a gene: 3. The length of the CDR3 is 12 residues. In DNA form, the CDR3 reads TGTGCCTGGAGCGGGACAGGGCTCGAGCAGTACTTC. Translating it yields CAWSGTGLEQYF.

The chain carries TRBV5-1 and TRBJ2-7; 7 bases are a match to TRBD1. Trimming cost V 4 bases and J 2 bases; bases outside gene matches: 12. The germline V gene encodes CDR1 SGHRS and CDR2 YFSETQ. The CDR3 runs to 16 residues. CDR3 loop: CASSDHTPGQTYEQYF. The CDR3 nucleotides read TGCGCCAGCAGCGATCACACCCCGGGACAGACCTACGAGCAGTACTTC.

The rearrangement links TRBV30 to TRBJ2-5; no firm D call. This CDR3 is 11 amino acids long. The V end lost 1 base, the J end lost 5 bases, and 5 bases lay between the germline ends. Germline CDR1 GTSNPN, CDR2 SVGIG (reference sequence). The DNA of the CDR3 is TGTGCCTGGAGTGGGCGGGAGACCCAGTACTTC. It specifies CAWSGRETQYF.

This chain links TRBV28 with TRBJ2-1, with D possibly TRBD1 on 5 matching bases. Trimming left V 4 bases short and J 7 bases short, with 20 bases between. From germline, CDR1 is MDHEN and CDR2 SYDVKM. The CDR3 is 16 amino acids. CDR3 loop: CASSSRARGWGNEQFF. In DNA form, the CDR3 reads TGTGCCAGCAGTTCTCGGGCTAGGGGCTGGGGAAATGAGCAGTTCTTC. The whole variable domain, filled in from reference TRBV28 and TRBJ2-1, reads DVKVTQSSRYLVKRTGEKVFLECVQDMDHENMFWYRQDPGLGLRLIYFSYDVKMKEKGDIPEGYSVSREKKERFSLILESASTNQTSMYLCASSSRARGWGNEQFFGPGTRLTVL.

The V gene is TRBV14, the J gene TRBJ2-6, with a tentative D call TRBD2 (5 bases). This CDR3 spans 16 amino acids. Per the germline V gene, CDR1 is SGHDN and CDR2 is FVKESK. Trimming took off 0 bases at V and 4 bases at J, with 10 bases between the two ends. The CDR3 sequence: CASSQDGRAGANVLTF. The CDR3 DNA follows: TGTGCCAGCAGCCAAGATGGGCGGGCGGGGGCCAACGTCCTGACTTTC.

The chain combines TRBV19 with TRBJ1-1; D is unclear. With 4 bases removed from V and 5 bases from J, the gap between germline ends came to 11 bases. The CDR3 contains 13 residues. Germline V gives CDR1 LNHDA, CDR2 SQIVND (reference sequence). In DNA, the CDR3 is TGTGCCAGTAGTAGAGCAGGCCTAACTGAAGCTTTCTTT. Protein: CASSRAGLTEAFF.

The sample holds a few counts of this clone. This chain connects TRBV7-2 to TRBJ1-5; D unclear. V dropped 4 bases and J dropped 6 bases, with 7 bases sitting between them. The CDR3 contains 12 residues. CDR1 and CDR2 from the germline V gene are SGHTA and FQGNSA. The chain's CDR3 is CASSSGVQPQHF. CDR3 DNA sequence: TGTGCCAGCAGCTCGGGTGTTCAGCCCCAGCATTTT.